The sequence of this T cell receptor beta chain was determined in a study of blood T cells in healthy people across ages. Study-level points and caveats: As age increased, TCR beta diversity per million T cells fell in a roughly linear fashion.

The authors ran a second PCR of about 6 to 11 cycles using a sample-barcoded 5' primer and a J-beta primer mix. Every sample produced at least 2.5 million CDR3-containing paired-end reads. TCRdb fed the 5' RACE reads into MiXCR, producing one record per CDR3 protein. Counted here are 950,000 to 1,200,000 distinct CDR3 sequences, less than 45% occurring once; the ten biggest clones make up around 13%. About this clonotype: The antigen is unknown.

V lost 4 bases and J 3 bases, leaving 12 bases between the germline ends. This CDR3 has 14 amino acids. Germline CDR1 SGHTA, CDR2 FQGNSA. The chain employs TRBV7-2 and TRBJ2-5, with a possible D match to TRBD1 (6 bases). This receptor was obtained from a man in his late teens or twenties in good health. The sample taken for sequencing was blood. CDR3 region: CASSSYNREETQYF. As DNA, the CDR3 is TGTGCCAGCAGCTCGTATAACAGGGAAGAGACCCAGTACTTC.